This T cell receptor (beta chain) is drawn from a study of shared clonotypes between healthy human individuals. Study results and caveats: The four-donor shared clonotypes exceeded non-shared clonotypes in generation probability, with non-shared ones scoring lower. Rarefaction curves obtained for sorted subsets showed sequencing incomplete despite large depth. Naive subsets tended to show greater estimated richness than memory subsets.

For this clone: The target antigen is unknown.

Naivety among CD8 cells was defined by CD45RO negativity and positive CCR7 selection, thereby excluding terminally differentiated effector memory CD45RA+ cells. Method: immunoSEQ multiplex PCR; TCRdb's copy keeps in-frame clones and lacks some. The table lists about 820,000 clones, 90% to 95% of them singletons. This clonotype was obtained from a man aged 25 to 40 in good health. The sample consisted of naive CD8+ T cells sorted from blood.

CDR3 nucleotide sequence: TGTGCCAGCAGCTTAGGGAGTCAGCCCCAGCATTTT. Its protein is CASSLGSQPQHF. The rearrangement uses TRBV13 and TRBJ1-5; D call uncertain. V shed 0 bases and J shed 6 bases, with 3 bases lying between them. The CDR3 consists of 12 residues. In germline, CDR1 is PRHDT, CDR2 FYEKMQ (reference sequence).